Shown below are 15 T cell receptor beta chains from a single sample sequenced in a study of Ad26.COV2.S vaccination and SARS-CoV-2 variants. This table comes from immunoSEQ multiplex PCR, and its TCRdb copy is limited to in-frame clones, with some not included. The sample records 410,000 or so clones, around 92% being singletons. Treatment: 15 to 20 received Ad26.COV2.S at low or high dose, single or two shots; several received placebo; per-sample allocation not given. Specimens were obtained on day 63 following the first vaccine or placebo injection. The input for sequencing was peripheral blood, taken in a trial of Ad26.COV2.S vaccine versus placebo. The receptors here all came from a person between 18 and 60 years old who received the Ad26.COV2.S COVID-19 vaccine or a placebo.

The J gene is TRBJ1-2, the V gene TRBV6-1, with 7 nucleotides matching TRBD1. V was pared by 2 bases and J by 2 bases, with 5 bases of the junction left unmatched. This CDR3 is 15 amino acids long. Germline CDR1 MNHNS, CDR2 SASEGT. The CDR3 here is CASSEYPGQNYGYTF. As DNA, the CDR3 is TGTGCCAGCAGTGAATATCCGGGACAGAACTATGGCTACACCTTC.

About this clone itself: A junction boundary mismatches the germline segment, possibly from a read error. This same CDR3 is encoded by further DNA sequences in the sample. The V and J genes are TRBV5-1 and TRBJ2-7; TRBD1 agrees at 8 bases. The CDR3 is 16 amino acids. Germline V CDR1 and CDR2: SGHRS, YFSETQ. CDR3 in amino acids: CASGPEADRAAYEQYF. Here the CDR3 DNA reads TGCGCCAGCGGCCCTGAGGCGGACAGGGCGGCCTACGAGCAATACTTC.

V gene TRBV20-1 combines with J gene TRBJ1-2; D is unresolved. This CDR3 spans 13 amino acids. Trimming removed 3 bases from V and 5 bases from J, with 13 bases in between. Germline values: CDR1 DFQATT, CDR2 SNEGSKA (reference sequence). The CDR3 sequence: CSASLPRSYGYTF. CDR3 sequence (DNA): TGCAGTGCTAGTTTGCCGAGGTCGTATGGCTACACCTTC.

This sequence joins TRBV3-1 (or the pseudogene TRBV3-2) and TRBJ2-4; 8 bases agree with TRBD1. CDR3 length equals 16 residues. Germline loops: CDR1 LGHDT, CDR2 YNNKEL (reference sequence). Trimming took 4 bases from V and 9 from J; bases not matched to a gene: 14. The DNA for the CDR3 is TGTGCCAGCAGCCGGGACAGGCGGACCCTCGGGGGCATTCAGTACTTC. Translated, it gives CASSRDRRTLGGIQYF.

The rearrangement links TRBV7-2 to TRBJ1-2; 12 positions match TRBD1. V lost 1 base to trimming and J lost 7 bases; unmatched junction nucleotides: 4. The CDR3 sequence is 15 residues long. Germline V lookup: CDR1 SGHTA, CDR2 FQGNSA. In DNA, the CDR3 is TGTGCCAGCAGCTTAGGGGGGACAGGGGGCGGTGGCTACACCTTC. Translating gives CASSLGGTGGGGYTF.

V usage is TRBV11-3 and J usage is TRBJ2-3; 8 nucleotides line up with TRBD1. The V and J ends lost 3 bases and 1 base, in that order; junction bases with no gene match: 0. CDR3 length: 14 amino acids. Germline V gives CDR1 SGHNT, CDR2 YENEEA. This chain's CDR3 is CASSLGQGTDTQYF. CDR3 sequence (DNA): TGTGCCAGCAGCTTGGGACAGGGCACAGATACGCAGTATTTT.

This chain links TRBV28 with TRBJ2-4; 9 positions agree with TRBD2. V shed 2 bases, J shed 2 bases, and the junction held 4 bases outside the gene matches. Germline lookup yields CDR1 MDHEN and CDR2 SYDVKM. The CDR3 covers 16 residues. CDR3 sequence (DNA): TGTGCCAGCAGTTTAGCGGGGGGGGTTTCCAAAAACATTCAGTACTTC. Its translation: CASSLAGGVSKNIQYF.

This clone has just one count. The rearrangement links TRBV6-1 to TRBJ1-2, with 8 bases lining up with TRBD1. The germline gives CDR1 MNHNS, CDR2 SASEGT. Trimming took 2 bases from V and 4 from J; bases not matched to a gene: 0. The CDR3 has 13 amino acids. CDR3 region: CASSETGGYGYTF. CDR3 DNA sequence: TGTGCCAGCAGTGAAACAGGGGGCTATGGCTACACCTTC.

This chain joins TRBV3-1 (or the pseudogene TRBV3-2) and TRBJ2-7, with D unresolved. The CDR3 sequence is 18 residues long. CDR1 LGHDT and CDR2 YNNKEL come from the germline V gene (reference sequence). V lost 5 bases to trimming and J lost 3 bases, with 26 bases between them. The DNA for the CDR3 is TGTGCCAGCAGCTCTCGCCCTGTGTATCGGCGGTCCAGCTACGAGCAGTACTTC. Translating gives CASSSRPVYRRSSYEQYF.

The rearrangement links TRBV10-3 to TRBJ2-1; D gene ambiguous. The CDR3 is 11 residues long. Germline CDR1 reads ENHRY; CDR2 reads SYGVKD. Trimming shortened V by 0 bases and J by 9 bases, and 3 bases separated the two germline ends. DNA of the CDR3: TGTGCCATCAGTGAGTCGGGTGAGCAGTTCTTC. Its protein product is CAISESGEQFF.

The rearrangement uses TRBV30 and TRBJ1-2; D perhaps matches TRBD1 (5 bases). The CDR3 contains 15 residues. V lost 4 bases and J lost 7, with 22 bases in between. In germline, CDR1 is GTSNPN, CDR2 SVGIG (reference sequence). The CDR3 DNA is TGTGCCTGGAAGGCAGGGAGTTTCAGAGGAGGTGGCTACACCTTC. Translation gives CAWKAGSFRGGGYTF.

V usage is TRBV6-5 and J usage is TRBJ2-1; D is ambiguous. V shed 6 bases and J shed 0 bases, with 12 bases lying between them. CDR1 is MNHEY, CDR2 SVGAGI, per germline. This CDR3 region has 15 residues. The CDR3 region is CASRPSPSSYNEQFF. DNA for the CDR3: TGTGCCAGCAGACCGTCCCCGAGCTCCTACAATGAGCAGTTCTTC.

The gene calls are TRBV2 and TRBJ2-2; TRBD2 might be the D (6 bases). Germline values: CDR1 SNHLY, CDR2 FYNNEI. CDR3 length: 15 amino acids. Trimming removed 4 bases from V and 3 bases from J, with 12 bases in between. The chain's CDR3 is CASSGRGGDTGELFF. In DNA form, the CDR3 reads TGTGCCAGCAGTGGACGGGGAGGAGACACCGGGGAGCTGTTTTTT.

The rearrangement links TRBV6-6 to TRBJ1-2; 7 nucleotides agree with TRBD1. The CDR3 has 13 residues. With 6 bases clipped from V and 7 bases from J, the junction kept 8 bases outside the gene matches. Germline CDR1 MNHNY, CDR2 SVGAGI (reference sequence). CDR3 coding DNA: TGTGCCAGCAGGACAGGGTTAATAGGTGGCTACACCTTC. Translating it yields CASRTGLIGGYTF.

This rearrangement joins TRBV30 to TRBJ2-7; D call uncertain. In germline, CDR1 is GTSNPN, CDR2 SVGIG (reference sequence). The CDR3 contains 15 residues. The V end was cut by 3 bases, the J end by 2 bases, with 17 bases between. The CDR3 loop is CAWSDPSVGTYEQYF. The CDR3 DNA sequence: TGTGCCTGGAGCGACCCCAGCGTAGGTACCTACGAGCAGTACTTC.